The 22 T cell receptor beta chains in this list originate from one sample, sequenced in a study of T cells in localized non-small cell lung cancer. The method was immunoSEQ multiplex PCR; TCRdb's version includes in-frame clones alone and lacks a portion of them. Seen here are 45,000 to 55,000 clones, more than 80% observed once, and the top ten hold over 15%. Specimen: peripheral blood, collected before any cancer treatment. These receptor sequences come from a male donor at least 60 years old with stage III squamous cell lung carcinoma.

This clone occurred once. The sample carries other DNA sequences with the same CDR3. The chain employs TRBV5-1 and TRBJ2-1; weak D call: TRBD1 (5 bases). The V end was cut by 3 bases, the J end by 0 bases, with 10 bases between. The CDR3 has 15 residues. Per the germline V gene, CDR1 is SGHRS and CDR2 is YFSETQ. CDR3 sequence (DNA): TGCGCCAGCAGCTCCTCAGGGAACTCCTACAATGAGCAGTTCTTC. This sequence encodes CASSSSGNSYNEQFF.

V and J are TRBV19 and TRBJ1-3; D unresolved. Germline V lookup: CDR1 LNHDA, CDR2 SQIVND (reference sequence). The V end was cut by 7 bases, the J end by 0 bases, with 13 bases between. The length of the CDR3 is 15 residues. The CDR3 reads CASNYGRSSGNTIYF. The CDR3, as DNA: TGTGCCAGTAATTACGGCAGAAGCTCTGGAAACACCATATATTTT.

The table lists this clone with a few counts. The chain carries TRBV19 and TRBJ2-7; a weak D match, TRBD1 (5 bases). Germline V gives CDR1 LNHDA, CDR2 SQIVND (reference sequence). CDR3 size: 15 residues. V was cut by 1 base and J by 0 bases, with 10 bases left in between. The CDR3 DNA follows: TGTGCCAGTAGTATAGCCCTCGACAGCTCCTACGAGCAGTACTTC. It translates to CASSIALDSSYEQYF.

The chain employs TRBV9 and TRBJ1-1; D is ambiguous. V was cut by 0 bases and J by 4 bases, with 13 bases left in between. Germline V gene data show CDR1 as SGDLS and CDR2 as YYNGEE. This CDR3 is built from 15 residues. CDR3 in amino acids: CASSVVIAGSTEAFF. In DNA form, the CDR3 reads TGTGCCAGCAGCGTAGTCATCGCGGGGTCCACTGAAGCTTTCTTT.

This chain connects TRBV6-5 to TRBJ2-3; maybe TRBD1 (5 bases). The V and J ends lost 6 bases and 0 bases respectively, with 10 bases between them. The length of the CDR3 is 14 residues. CDR1 and CDR2 from the germline V gene are MNHEY and SVGAGI. CDR3 in DNA: TGTGCCAGCAGAGACAGCTTTAGCACAGATACGCAGTATTTT. It encodes CASRDSFSTDTQYF.

The gene calls are TRBV7-9 and TRBJ1-5, with D unclear. CDR1 SEHNR and CDR2 FQNEAQ come from the germline V gene (reference sequence). This CDR3 spans 17 amino acids. Trimming removed 1 base at V and 3 bases at J, with 16 bases between. The DNA of the CDR3 is TGTGCCAGCAGCTTAGTGGATCGGGGTAGGAACAATCAGCCCCAGCATTTT. It translates to CASSLVDRGRNNQPQHF.

The rearrangement joins TRBV6-6 to TRBJ2-1, with TRBD2 identical over 7 bases. The germline CDR1 and CDR2 sequences are MNHNY and SVGAGI (reference sequence). Germline trimming cut 5 bases from V and 8 bases from J; bases unmatched to any gene: 12. This CDR3 contains 15 residues. This CDR3 is CASSQAGLMSDEQFF. CDR3 bases: TGTGCCAGCAGTCAAGCGGGACTAATGAGCGATGAGCAGTTCTTC.

V is TRBV7-3 and J is TRBJ2-3; D could derive from TRBD1 or TRBD2 (6 bases each). Trimming removed 5 bases at V and 6 bases at J, with 18 bases between. Germline V gene sequence: CDR1 SGHTA, CDR2 FQGTGA. This CDR3 region has 15 residues. CDR3 nucleotides: TGTGCCAGCAGCGACCGAGGCGTCGGGGGCGATACGCAGTATTTT. Its protein is CASSDRGVGGDTQYF.

The chain combines TRBV7-3 with TRBJ2-2; 11 bases are shared with TRBD2. After removal of 1 base from V and 1 base from J, the junction contained 5 bases not matched to a gene. This CDR3 is built from 18 residues. CDR1 SGHTA and CDR2 FQGTGA come from the germline V gene. Here the CDR3 reads CASSLIGTSGVNTGELFF. In nucleotides, the CDR3 is TGTGCCAGCAGCTTAATCGGGACTAGCGGAGTGAACACCGGGGAGCTGTTTTTT.

The rearrangement uses TRBV7-2 and TRBJ1-6; D gene ambiguous. Germline loops: CDR1 SGHTA, CDR2 FQGNSA. The V and J ends lost 5 bases and 5 bases respectively, with 13 bases between them. There are 15 residues in the CDR3. This CDR3 reads CASSPVVFNNSPLHF. CDR3 in DNA: TGTGCCAGCAGCCCCGTGGTGTTTAATAATTCACCCCTCCACTTT. Variable domain in full (rest from reference TRBV7-2 and TRBJ1-6): GAGVSQSPSNKVTEKGKDVELRCDPISGHTALYWYRQSLGQGLEFLIYFQGNSAPDKSGLPSDRFSAERTGGSVSTLTIQRTQQEDSAVYLCASSPVVFNNSPLHFGNGTRLTVT.

The V gene is TRBV7-2, the J gene TRBJ1-2; D is uncertain. This CDR3 comprises 14 residues. From germline, CDR1 is SGHTA and CDR2 FQGNSA. V dropped 4 bases and J dropped 2 bases, with 11 bases sitting between them. The CDR3 DNA is TGTGCCAGCAGCTCGAATCGTAGAAACTATGGCTACACCTTC. It is translated as CASSSNRRNYGYTF.

The chain joins TRBV7-9 to TRBJ2-7; no reliable D call. The CDR3 sequence is 15 residues long. Germline CDR1 and CDR2: SEHNR and FQNEAQ (reference sequence). Trimming took off 5 bases at V and 0 bases at J, with 14 bases between the two ends. The CDR3 loop reads CASSASALSSYEQYF. CDR3 nucleotide sequence: TGTGCCAGCAGCGCGTCGGCCCTTAGCTCCTACGAGCAGTACTTC.

J is TRBJ1-5 and V is TRBV19; D ambiguous. The length of the CDR3 is 12 residues. With 4 bases removed from V and 9 bases from J, the gap between germline ends came to 10 bases. The germline V gene has CDR1 LNHDA and CDR2 SQIVND (reference sequence). The CDR3 is CASSNPPLPQHF. As DNA, the CDR3 is TGTGCCAGTAGTAACCCCCCCCTGCCCCAGCATTTT.

The chain has TRBV19 and TRBJ1-4; D gene unclear. This CDR3 has 14 residues. Germline CDR1 reads LNHDA; CDR2 reads SQIVND (reference sequence). Trimming left V 6 bases short and J 1 base short, with 9 bases between. In DNA form, the CDR3 reads TGTGCCAGTAGGTTGACCGTAACTAATGAAAAACTGTTTTTT. It specifies CASRLTVTNEKLFF.

The chain has TRBV20-1 and TRBJ1-6; D ambiguous. This CDR3 spans 11 amino acids. Looked up from germline, CDR1 is DFQATT and CDR2 is SNEGSKA (reference sequence). V was cut by 2 bases and J by 5 bases, with 1 base left in between. The DNA of the CDR3 is TGCAGTGCTAGACATAATTCACCCCTCCACTTT. It translates to CSARHNSPLHF.

The chain joins TRBV19 to TRBJ1-4; D call uncertain. V was cut by 3 bases and J by 7 bases, with 9 bases left in between. The CDR3 is 13 amino acids. Germline CDR1 LNHDA, CDR2 SQIVND (reference sequence). CDR3 sequence reads: CASSIHKIEKLFF. CDR3 nucleotides: TGTGCCAGTAGTATCCACAAGATTGAAAAACTGTTTTTT.

The V call is TRBV2, the J call TRBJ2-5; 8 positions agree with TRBD2. The junction had 0 bases not matched to a gene; V was cut back by 3 bases and J by 3 bases. Germline V gene data show CDR1 as SNHLY and CDR2 as FYNNEI. The CDR3 loop spans 13 amino acids. The CDR3 DNA sequence: TGTGCCAGCAGTGACGGGGGGGAAGAGACCCAGTACTTC. Residues: CASSDGGEETQYF. Based on the CDR3 plus reference TRBV2 and TRBJ2-5, the full variable domain is EPEVTQTPSHQVTQMGQEVILRCVPISNHLYFYWYRQILGQKVEFLVSFYNNEISEKSEIFDDQFSVERPDGSNFTLKIRSTKLEDSAMYFCASSDGGEETQYFGPGTRLLVL.

This chain links TRBV7-6 with TRBJ2-1; 10 bases line up with TRBD1. Germline V gene sequence: CDR1 SGHVS, CDR2 FNYEAQ. This CDR3 spans 15 amino acids. V gave up 4 bases and J gave up 5 bases; unmatched junction bases: 5. Here the CDR3 reads CASSSWGQGNNEQFF. DNA of the CDR3: TGTGCCAGCAGCTCCTGGGGACAGGGGAACAATGAGCAGTTCTTC. The entire variable domain, with the rest obtained from reference TRBV7-6 and TRBJ2-1, is as follows: GAGVSQSPRYKVTKRGQDVALRCDPISGHVSLYWYRQALGQGPEFLTYFNYEAQQDKSGLPNDRFSAERPEGSISTLTIQRTEQRDSAMYRCASSSWGQGNNEQFFGPGTRLTVL.

The J gene is TRBJ2-1, the V gene TRBV7-3, with D tentatively TRBD2 (7 bases). This CDR3 contains 15 residues. V was cut by 2 bases and J by 6 bases, with 14 bases left in between. The germline V gene encodes CDR1 SGHTA and CDR2 FQGTGA. The CDR3 protein is CASSLFRGASNEQFF. The CDR3 bases are TGTGCCAGCAGCTTATTCCGGGGGGCCTCCAATGAGCAGTTCTTC.

This chain joins TRBV25-1 and TRBJ1-4; 7 bases map to TRBD1. CDR3 length: 18 amino acids. V dropped 1 base and J dropped 3; count of bases not matched to a gene: 11. The germline V gene has CDR1 MGHDK and CDR2 SYGVNS. The CDR3 reads CASSELAPGGGPNEKLFF. CDR3 bases: TGTGCCAGCAGTGAATTGGCCCCTGGAGGGGGCCCTAATGAAAAACTGTTTTTT.

CDR3 sequence reads: CASSPAGGSYGYTF. DNA of the CDR3: TGTGCCAGCAGCCCCGCCGGGGGATCCTATGGCTACACCTTC. The rearrangement uses TRBV5-4 and TRBJ1-2, with a tentative D call TRBD1 (5 bases). Germline CDR1 is SGHNT and CDR2 is YYREEE (reference sequence). V was pared by 4 bases and J by 4 bases, with 14 bases between. This CDR3 contains 14 residues.

V is TRBV19 and J is TRBJ1-4; D gene unclear. Trimming removed 6 bases at V and 6 bases at J, with 14 bases between. Germline values: CDR1 LNHDA, CDR2 SQIVND (reference sequence). This CDR3 has 14 amino acids. The CDR3 region is CASRSRASDEKLFF. As DNA, the CDR3 is TGTGCCAGTAGGAGCCGGGCCTCGGATGAAAAACTGTTTTTT. Complete variable domain (other parts from reference TRBV19 and TRBJ1-4): DGGITQSPKYLFRKEGQNVTLSCEQNLNHDAMYWYRQDPGQGLRLIYYSQIVNDFQKGDIAEGYSVSREKKESFPLTVTSAQKNPTAFYLCASRSRASDEKLFFGSGTQLSVL.